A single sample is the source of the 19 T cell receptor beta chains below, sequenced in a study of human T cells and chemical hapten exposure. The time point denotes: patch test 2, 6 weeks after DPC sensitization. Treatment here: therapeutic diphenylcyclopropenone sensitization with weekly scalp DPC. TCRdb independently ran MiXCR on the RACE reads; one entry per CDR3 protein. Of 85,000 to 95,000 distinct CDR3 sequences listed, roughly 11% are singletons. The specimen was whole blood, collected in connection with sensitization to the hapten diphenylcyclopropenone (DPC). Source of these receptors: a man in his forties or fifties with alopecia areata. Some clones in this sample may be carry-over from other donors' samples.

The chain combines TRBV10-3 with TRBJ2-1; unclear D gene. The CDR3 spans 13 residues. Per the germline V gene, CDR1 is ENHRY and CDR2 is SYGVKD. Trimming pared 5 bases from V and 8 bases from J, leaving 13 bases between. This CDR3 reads CAISPTERDEQFF. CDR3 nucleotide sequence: TGTGCCATCAGTCCTACCGAGCGCGATGAGCAGTTCTTC.

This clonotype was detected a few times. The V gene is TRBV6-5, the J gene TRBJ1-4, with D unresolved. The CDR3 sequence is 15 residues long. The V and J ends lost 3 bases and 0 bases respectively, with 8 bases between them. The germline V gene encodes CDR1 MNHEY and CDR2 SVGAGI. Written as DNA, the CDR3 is TGTGCCAGCAGTTATTCACTCACAACTAATGAAAAACTGTTTTTT. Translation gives CASSYSLTTNEKLFF.

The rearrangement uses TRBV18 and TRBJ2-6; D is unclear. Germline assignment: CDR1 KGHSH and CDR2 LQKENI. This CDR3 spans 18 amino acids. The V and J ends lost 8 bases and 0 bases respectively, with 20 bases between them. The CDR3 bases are TGTGCCAGCCCCCTCGGTGGCGAGCTTCTCTCTGGGGCCAACGTCCTGACTTTC. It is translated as CASPLGGELLSGANVLTF.

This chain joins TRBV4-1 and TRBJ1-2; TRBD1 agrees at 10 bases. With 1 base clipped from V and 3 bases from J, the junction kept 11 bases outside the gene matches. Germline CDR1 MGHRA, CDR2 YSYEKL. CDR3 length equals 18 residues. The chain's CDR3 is CASSQGLDRGLLHYGYTF. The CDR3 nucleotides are TGCGCCAGCAGCCAAGGTCTTGACAGGGGGCTCCTTCACTATGGCTACACCTTC.

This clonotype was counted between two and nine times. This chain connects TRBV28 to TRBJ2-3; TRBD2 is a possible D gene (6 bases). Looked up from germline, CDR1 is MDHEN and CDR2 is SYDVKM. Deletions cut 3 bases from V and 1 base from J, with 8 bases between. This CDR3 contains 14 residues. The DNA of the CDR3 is TGTGCCAGCAGTTTCCGGAGGGGCACAGATACGCAGTATTTT. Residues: CASSFRRGTDTQYF.

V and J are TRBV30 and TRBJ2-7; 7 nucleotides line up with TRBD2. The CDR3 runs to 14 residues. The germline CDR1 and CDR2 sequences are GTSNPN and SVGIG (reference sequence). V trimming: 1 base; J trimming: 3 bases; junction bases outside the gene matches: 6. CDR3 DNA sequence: TGTGCCTGGAGTGACCCAGCGGGGAGCTACGAGCAGTACGTC. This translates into CAWSDPAGSYEQYV.

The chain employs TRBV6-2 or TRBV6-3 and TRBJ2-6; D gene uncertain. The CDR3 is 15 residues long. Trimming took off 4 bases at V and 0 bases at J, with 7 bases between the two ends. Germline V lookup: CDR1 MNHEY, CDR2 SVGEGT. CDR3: CASSFRVSGANVLTF. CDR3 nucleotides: TGTGCCAGCAGTTTTCGAGTCTCTGGGGCCAACGTCCTGACTTTC.

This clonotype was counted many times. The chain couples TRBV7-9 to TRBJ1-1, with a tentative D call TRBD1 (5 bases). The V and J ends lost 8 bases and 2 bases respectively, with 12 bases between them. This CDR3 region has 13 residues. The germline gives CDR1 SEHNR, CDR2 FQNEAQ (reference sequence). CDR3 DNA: TGTGCCAGCCTGCAGGGAGGCAACACTGAAGCTTTCTTT. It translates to CASLQGGNTEAFF. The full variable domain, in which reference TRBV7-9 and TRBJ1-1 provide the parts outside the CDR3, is DTGVSQNPRHKITKRGQNVTFRCDPISEHNRLYWYRQTLGQGPEFLTYFQNEAQLEKSRLLSDRFSAERPKGSFSTLEIQRTEQGDSAMYLCASLQGGNTEAFFGQGTRLTVV.

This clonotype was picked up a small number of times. In DNA, the CDR3 is TGTGCCAGCAGTTTAAGGGCAGGGGGGGCCAAAAACATTCAGTACTTC. Its protein is CASSLRAGGAKNIQYF. The chain carries TRBV28 and TRBJ2-4; D may be TRBD1 (7 bases). With 2 bases removed from V and 1 base from J, the gap between germline ends came to 12 bases. The germline V gene encodes CDR1 MDHEN and CDR2 SYDVKM. CDR3 size: 16 residues.

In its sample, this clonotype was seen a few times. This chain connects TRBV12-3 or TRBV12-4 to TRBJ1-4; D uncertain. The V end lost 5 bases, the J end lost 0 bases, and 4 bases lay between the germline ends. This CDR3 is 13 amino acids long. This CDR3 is CASSAATNEKLFF. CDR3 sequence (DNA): TGTGCCAGCAGTGCGGCAACTAATGAAAAACTGTTTTTT.

Here the CDR3 reads CASSSWGMDTQYF. CDR3 nucleotides: TGTGCCAGCAGCTCATGGGGAATGGATACGCAGTATTTT. The rearrangement links TRBV7-8 to TRBJ2-3; unclear D gene. V lost 4 bases and J 6 bases, leaving 11 bases between the germline ends. This CDR3 is built from 13 residues. The germline V gene has CDR1 SGHVS and CDR2 FQNEAQ.

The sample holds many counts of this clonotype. CDR3 DNA: TGTGCCAGCAGTTCTAGGGTTTTGGTCAGGACAGAAACTGAAGCTTTCTTT. Translating gives CASSSRVLVRTETEAFF. V usage is TRBV12-3 or TRBV12-4 and J usage is TRBJ1-1; D possibly corresponds to TRBD1 (6 bases). CDR3 length: 17 amino acids. The ends were cut back, 4 bases at V and 5 bases at J, with 23 bases in the middle.

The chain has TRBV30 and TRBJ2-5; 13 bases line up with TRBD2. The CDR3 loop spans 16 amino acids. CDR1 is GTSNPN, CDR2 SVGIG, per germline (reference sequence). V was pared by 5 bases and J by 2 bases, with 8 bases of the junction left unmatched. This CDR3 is CAWAGTSGETQETQYF. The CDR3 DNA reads TGTGCCTGGGCCGGGACTAGCGGGGAGACTCAAGAGACCCAGTACTTC.

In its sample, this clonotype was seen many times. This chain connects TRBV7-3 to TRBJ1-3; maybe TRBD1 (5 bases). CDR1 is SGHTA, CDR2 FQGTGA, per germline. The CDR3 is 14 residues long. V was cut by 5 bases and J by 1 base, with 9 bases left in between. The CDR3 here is CASSPGNSGNTIYF. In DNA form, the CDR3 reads TGTGCCAGCAGCCCAGGGAATTCTGGAAACACCATATATTTT.

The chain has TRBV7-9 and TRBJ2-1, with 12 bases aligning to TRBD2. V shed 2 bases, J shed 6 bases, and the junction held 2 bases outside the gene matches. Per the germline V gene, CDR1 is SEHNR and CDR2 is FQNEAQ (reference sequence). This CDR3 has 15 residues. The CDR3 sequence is CASSLSSGRGNEQFF. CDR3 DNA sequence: TGTGCCAGCAGCTTATCTAGCGGGAGGGGCAATGAGCAGTTCTTC. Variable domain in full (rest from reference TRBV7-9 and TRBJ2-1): DTGVSQNPRHKITKRGQNVTFRCDPISEHNRLYWYRQTLGQGPEFLTYFQNEAQLEKSRLLSDRFSAERPKGSFSTLEIQRTEQGDSAMYLCASSLSSGRGNEQFFGPGTRLTVL.

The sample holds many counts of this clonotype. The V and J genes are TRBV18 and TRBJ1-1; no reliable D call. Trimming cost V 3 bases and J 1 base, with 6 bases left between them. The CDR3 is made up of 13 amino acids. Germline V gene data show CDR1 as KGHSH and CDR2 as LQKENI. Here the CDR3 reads CASSPGQNTEAFF. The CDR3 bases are TGTGCCAGCTCACCGGGTCAGAACACTGAAGCTTTCTTT.

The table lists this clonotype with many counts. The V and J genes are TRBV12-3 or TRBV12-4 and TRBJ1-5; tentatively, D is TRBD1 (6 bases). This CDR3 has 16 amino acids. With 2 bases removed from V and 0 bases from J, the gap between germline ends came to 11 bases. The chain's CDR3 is CASSLTGFFSNQPQHF. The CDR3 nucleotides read TGTGCCAGCAGTTTAACAGGGTTCTTTAGCAATCAGCCCCAGCATTTT.

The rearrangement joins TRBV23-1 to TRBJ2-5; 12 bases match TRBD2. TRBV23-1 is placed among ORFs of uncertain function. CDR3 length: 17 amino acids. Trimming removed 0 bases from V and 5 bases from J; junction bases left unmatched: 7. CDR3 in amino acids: CASSQSGLAGGPETQYF. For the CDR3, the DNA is TGCGCCAGCAGTCAATCGGGGCTAGCGGGAGGGCCTGAGACCCAGTACTTC.

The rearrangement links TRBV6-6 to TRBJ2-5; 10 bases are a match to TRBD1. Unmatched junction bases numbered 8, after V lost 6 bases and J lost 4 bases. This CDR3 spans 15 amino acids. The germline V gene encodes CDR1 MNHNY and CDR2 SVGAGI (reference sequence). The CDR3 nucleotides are TGTGCCAGCAGGAAACAGACAGGGGGCCCAGAGACCCAGTACTTC. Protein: CASRKQTGGPETQYF.